The rows below give T cell receptor beta chains drawn from one sample of a study of post-analysis software for immune sequencing data. From the PCR reads, TCRdb called clonotypes with MiXCR, one entry per CDR3 protein. The repertoire has hundreds of thousands of distinct CDR3 sequences, 30% of them found once; the top ten carry roughly 0.57%. The sequenced sample was blood. The receptors here all came from a girl aged 10-17 years with multiple sclerosis. CDR3s include the opening cysteine and the closing phenylalanine or tryptophan. The D gene is left open where the match is weak. A clone size is listed for some rows: how often the clone was seen (once, few, many), or a class if it is expanded.

j_gene | d_gene | v_gene | abundance | CDR3aa | CDR3nt
TRBJ2-7 | TRBD1 | TRBV2 | - | CASSKLNRGPSYEQYF | TGTGCCAGCAGCAAACTAAACAGGGGCCCCTCCTACGAGCAGTACTTC
TRBJ2-1 | TRBD2 | TRBV12-3/TRBV12-4 | many | CASSLTTAGGYNEQFF | TGTGCCAGCAGCCTCACCACAGCGGGGGGCTACAATGAGCAGTTCTTC
TRBJ2-7 | - | TRBV20-1 | once | CSAHISGAYEQYF | TGCAGTGCCCATATTAGCGGCGCCTACGAGCAGTACTTC
TRBJ1-2 | - | TRBV7-2 | - | CASSLGEALYGYTF | TGTGCCAGCAGCTTAGGCGAGGCGCTCTATGGCTACACCTTC
TRBJ2-1 | TRBD1 | TRBV27 | - | CASSLKGQGNNEQFF | TGTGCCAGCAGTTTGAAGGGACAGGGAAACAATGAGCAGTTCTTC
TRBJ2-1 | - | TRBV24-1 | - | CATSRRGYNEQFF | TGTGCCACCAGCCGACGGGGGTACAATGAGCAGTTCTTC
TRBJ1-6 | - | TRBV3-1 | - | CASSQSRQNSPLHF | TGTGCCAGCAGCCAATCCAGGCAGAATTCACCCCTCCACTTT
TRBJ1-2 | - | TRBV4-3 | - | CASSLEPGGDYGYTF | TGCGCCAGCAGCCTTGAGCCCGGGGGCGACTATGGCTACACCTTC
TRBJ2-3 | TRBD2 | TRBV3-1 | - | CASSQDPSSGAGTDTQYF | TGTGCCAGCAGCCAAGATCCCAGCAGCGGGGCTGGCACAGATACGCAGTATTTT
TRBJ1-5 | - | TRBV24-1 | - | CATYHGAYRQCQPQHF | TGTGCCACCTATCACGGGGCCTACCGACAATGTCAGCCCCAGCATTTT
TRBJ2-1 | - | TRBV10-3 | - | CAISEGRGRKAYNEQFF | TGTGCCATCAGTGAGGGTAGGGGCCGAAAAGCCTACAATGAGCAGTTCTTC
TRBJ2-1 | - | TRBV7-9 | - | CASSLASGAYYNEQFF | TGTGCCAGCAGCTTAGCCTCGGGGGCTTACTACAATGAGCAGTTCTTC
TRBJ2-3 | - | TRBV10-3 | few | CAIRRGERTQYF | TGTGCCATCCGTCGGGGAGAGAGAACGCAGTATTTT
TRBJ2-7 | TRBD1 | TRBV27 | few | CASSLIRTGPHEQYF | TGTGCCAGCAGTTTAATCCGGACAGGGCCCCACGAGCAGTACTTC
TRBJ2-1 | TRBD1 | TRBV20-1 | - | CSARDLVYRGRDEQFF | TGCAGTGCTAGAGATCTGGTGTACAGGGGGCGAGATGAGCAGTTCTTC
TRBJ1-2 | - | TRBV3-1 | few | CASSREGLSGYTF | TGTGCCAGCAGCCGTGAAGGACTTTCGGGCTACACCTTC
TRBJ2-1 | - | TRBV5-1 | few | CASSLDGVDEQFF | TGCGCCAGCAGCTTGGATGGGGTCGATGAGCAGTTCTTC
TRBJ2-7 | - | TRBV7-9 | few | CASSLAGLSEQYF | TGTGCCAGCAGCTTAGCGGGACTCTCCGAGCAGTACTTC
TRBJ1-2 | TRBD1 | TRBV20-1 | few | CSARDPKGDSLGYGYTF | TGCAGTGCTAGAGATCCGAAGGGGGACAGCTTGGGCTATGGCTACACCTTC
TRBJ2-3 | - | TRBV11-2 | - | CASSSLNRASTDTQYF | TGTGCCAGCAGCTCATTAAACAGGGCTAGCACAGATACGCAGTATTTT